The 27 T cell receptor beta chains below all came from one sample that was sequenced in a study of shared clonotypes between healthy human individuals. Assay used: immunoSEQ multiplex PCR; TCRdb lists only in-frame clones, some missing. The sample lists just over 2,000,000 clones; about 94% were seen once. CD8 cells regarded as naive lacked CD45RO, were positively chosen for CCR7, and omitted terminally differentiated effector memory CD45RA+ cells. The sample consisted of naive CD8+ T cells sorted from blood. These receptors all come from a man between 18 and 35 years old in good health.

J is TRBJ2-1 and V is TRBV4-1; TRBD1 matches at 11 bases. The germline V gene has CDR1 MGHRA and CDR2 YSYEKL. The ends lost 1 base at V and 0 bases at J; junction bases unmatched: 8. The CDR3 length is 19 residues. DNA for the CDR3: TGCGCCAGCAGCCAAGCCGGGGGACAGGGGGGTAGCTCCTACAATGAGCAGTTCTTC. As protein: CASSQAGGQGGSSYNEQFF.

The V gene is TRBV5-4, the J gene TRBJ2-3; no firm D call. The CDR3 totals 13 residues. V lost 2 bases, J lost 5 bases, and 9 bases lay in between. Germline V gene sequence: CDR1 SGHNT, CDR2 YYREEE (reference sequence). This chain's CDR3 is CASSFLTEDTQYF. The DNA of the CDR3 is TGTGCCAGCAGCTTTCTGACCGAAGATACGCAGTATTTT.

The chain uses TRBV29-1 and TRBJ2-7; the match to TRBD1 covers 9 bases. The CDR3 has 13 residues. Germline trimming cut 6 bases from V and 4 bases from J; bases unmatched to any gene: 7. Germline CDR1 is SQVTM and CDR2 is ANQGSEA. DNA of the CDR3: TGCAGCGTAGCCGGGACAGGGACATACGAGCAGTACTTC. Translating it yields CSVAGTGTYEQYF.

V and J are TRBV27 and TRBJ1-1, with D possibly matching TRBD1 (6 bases). This CDR3 comprises 13 residues. The V gene's germline CDR1 is MNHEY and CDR2 SMNVEV (reference sequence). Trimming removed 2 bases at V and 7 bases at J, with 11 bases between. The CDR3 sequence: CASSLRGGVEAFF. CDR3 nucleotide sequence: TGTGCCAGCAGTTTAAGGGGGGGTGTTGAAGCTTTCTTT.

In its sample, this clone was seen once. The rearrangement links TRBV30 to TRBJ2-3; 9 bases line up with TRBD2. CDR3 length: 13 amino acids. Germline CDR1 GTSNPN, CDR2 SVGIG (reference sequence). Germline trimming cut 2 bases from V and 4 bases from J; bases unmatched to any gene: 1. CDR3 DNA sequence: TGTGCCTGGAGTATAGCGGGGGCAGATACGCAGTATTTT. Translating gives CAWSIAGADTQYF.

Remarks on this clone: Within the sample, other DNA sequences also encode this same CDR3. The V gene is TRBV19, the J gene TRBJ2-7, with D hard to call. Trimming shortened V by 1 base and J by 4 bases, and 8 bases separated the two germline ends. Germline V gives CDR1 LNHDA, CDR2 SQIVND (reference sequence). The CDR3 contains 13 residues. The CDR3 sequence: CASSIAGRYEQYF. The CDR3 DNA sequence: TGTGCCAGTAGTATAGCGGGTAGATACGAGCAGTACTTC.

The genes are TRBV11-2 and TRBJ2-7, with 7 bases aligning to TRBD1. V gave up 5 bases and J gave up 5 bases; unmatched junction bases: 12. Germline V gives CDR1 SGHAT, CDR2 FQNNGV. The CDR3 loop spans 15 amino acids. DNA of the CDR3: TGTGCCAGCAGCGGAAAGACAGGGAAATTCAACGAGCAGTACTTC. The encoded protein is CASSGKTGKFNEQYF. The full variable domain, in which reference TRBV11-2 and TRBJ2-7 provide the parts outside the CDR3, is EAGVAQSPRYKIIEKRQSVAFWCNPISGHATLYWYQQILGQGPKLLIQFQNNGVVDDSQLPKDRFSAERLKGVDSTLKIQPAKLEDSAVYLCASSGKTGKFNEQYFGPGTRLTVT.

This chain connects TRBV28 to TRBJ2-5; TRBD1 aligns across 9 bases. The CDR3 is 23 residues long. J lost 5 bases, V lost 8 bases, and 36 bases had no gene match. From germline, CDR1 is MDHEN and CDR2 SYDVKM. CDR3 bases: TGTGCCAGCCGGCTTGGAATCGGACAGGGGCCCTTGGAAACGCCGGCCGTGGTTGAGACCCAGTACTTC. Protein: CASRLGIGQGPLETPAVVETQYF. Drawing the rest from reference TRBV28 and TRBJ2-5, the complete variable domain is DVKVTQSSRYLVKRTGEKVFLECVQDMDHENMFWYRQDPGLGLRLIYFSYDVKMKEKGDIPEGYSVSREKKERFSLILESASTNQTSMYLCASRLGIGQGPLETPAVVETQYFGPGTRLLVL.

This chain connects TRBV5-1 to TRBJ1-2; maybe TRBD1 (6 bases). The CDR3 length is 17 residues. The germline gives CDR1 SGHRS, CDR2 YFSETQ. With 4 bases removed from V and 5 bases from J, the gap between germline ends came to 24 bases. CDR3 in amino acids: CASSEGDRASLFYGYTF. The CDR3 region has the DNA TGCGCCAGCAGCGAGGGGGACCGGGCCTCCCTCTTTTATGGCTACACCTTC. The variable domain in full, with the rest retrieved from reference TRBV5-1 and TRBJ1-2, is KAGVTQTPRYLIKTRGQQVTLSCSPISGHRSVSWYQQTPGQGLQFLFEYFSETQRNKGNFPGRFSGRQFSNSRSEMNVSTLELGDSALYLCASSEGDRASLFYGYTFGSGTRLTVV.

The genes are TRBV7-9 and TRBJ2-5, with D perhaps TRBD2 (5 bases). The CDR3 loop spans 14 amino acids. The germline CDR1 and CDR2 sequences are SEHNR and FQNEAQ (reference sequence). V shed 5 bases and J shed 4 bases, with 14 bases lying between them. CDR3 sequence: CASSPPRAGETQYF. CDR3 in DNA: TGTGCCAGCAGCCCCCCTCGGGCGGGAGAGACCCAGTACTTC.

Regarding this clone: The sample carries other DNA sequences with the same CDR3. The V call is TRBV27, the J call TRBJ1-1; TRBD1 might be the D (5 bases). This CDR3 is built from 13 residues. Trimming shortened V by 2 bases and J by 5 bases, and 9 bases separated the two germline ends. The V gene's germline CDR1 is MNHEY and CDR2 SMNVEV (reference sequence). CDR3 sequence (DNA): TGTGCCAGCAGTTTAATCGGGGGGACTGAAGCTTTCTTT. It is translated as CASSLIGGTEAFF.

This clone is a singleton in its sample. J is TRBJ1-5 and V is TRBV10-1; D uncertain. The CDR3 contains 18 residues. The V end was cut by 3 bases, the J end by 1 base, with 19 bases between. The germline V gene has CDR1 WNHNN and CDR2 SYGVQD (reference sequence). The CDR3 sequence is CASSEGGSGEMSNQPQHF. CDR3 sequence (DNA): TGCGCCAGCAGTGAAGGTGGGTCCGGTGAAATGAGCAATCAGCCCCAGCATTTT.

This clone was found once. This chain connects TRBV23-1 to TRBJ2-7; 8 nucleotides agree with TRBD2. TRBV23-1 is designated an ORF whose function remains uncertain. V lost 7 bases to trimming and J lost 6 bases; unmatched junction nucleotides: 8. The CDR3 sequence is 13 residues long. The CDR3 DNA is TGCGCCAGCACACAAGCGGGAGCAGGCGAGCAGTACTTC. Amino acid sequence: CASTQAGAGEQYF.

This clone has a single count. V gene TRBV5-1 combines with J gene TRBJ2-7, with 12 bases fitting TRBD2. This CDR3 has 16 residues. Germline V gives CDR1 SGHRS, CDR2 YFSETQ. Trimming at V came to 2 bases and at J to 6 bases, leaving 9 bases not matched to a gene. Here the CDR3 reads CASSFTSGGTRGEQYF. CDR3 nucleotides: TGCGCCAGCAGCTTCACTAGCGGGGGGACCCGTGGCGAGCAGTACTTC.

V gene TRBV28 combines with J gene TRBJ2-1; 8 bases line up with TRBD2. This CDR3 spans 16 amino acids. Germline CDR1 is MDHEN and CDR2 is SYDVKM. V dropped 3 bases and J dropped 4; count of bases not matched to a gene: 8. DNA for the CDR3: TGTGCCAGCAGTTTCATCCTAGCGGGTAATTACAATGAGCAGTTCTTC. It translates to CASSFILAGNYNEQFF.

The chain recombines TRBV5-6 with TRBJ1-2; TRBD1 might be the D (5 bases). The CDR3 is 16 residues long. Trimming removed 1 base from V and 0 bases from J, with 13 bases in between. Germline-derived CDR1 and CDR2 are SGHDT and YYEEEE. As DNA, the CDR3 is TGTGCCAGCAGCTTGATCTTGCAGGGCCCTAACTATGGCTACACCTTC. Its translation is CASSLILQGPNYGYTF.

This rearrangement joins TRBV6-1 to TRBJ2-7, with TRBD2 matching over 10 bases. J was trimmed by 5 bases and V by 2 bases; bases with no gene match: 6. The CDR3 has 15 residues. CDR1 and CDR2 from the germline V gene are MNHNS and SASEGT. The CDR3 is CASSESSLAGDEQYF. The DNA for the CDR3 is TGTGCCAGCAGTGAATCATCCCTAGCGGGAGACGAGCAGTACTTC.

This clone was seen just once. This chain links TRBV7-2 with TRBJ1-2; D is ambiguous. V was trimmed by 3 bases and J by 7 bases, leaving 12 bases between them. Germline CDR1 and CDR2: SGHTA and FQGNSA. CDR3 length: 13 residues. CDR3: CASSLVGEGGYTF. CDR3 coding DNA: TGTGCCAGCAGCTTGGTCGGGGAGGGTGGCTACACCTTC.

The chain joins TRBV6-5 to TRBJ2-2, with D tentatively TRBD2 (5 bases). The CDR3 sequence is 13 residues long. Germline lookup yields CDR1 MNHEY and CDR2 SVGAGI. Trimming removed 6 bases from V and 5 bases from J, with 10 bases in between. CDR3 sequence: CASSIGVTGELFF. DNA of the CDR3: TGTGCCAGCAGCATCGGGGTAACCGGGGAGCTGTTTTTT.

The rearrangement uses TRBV27 and TRBJ1-2; TRBD1 is a possible D gene (6 bases). Germline V CDR1 and CDR2: MNHEY, SMNVEV (reference sequence). The ends were cut back, 5 bases at V and 5 bases at J, with 12 bases in the middle. CDR3 length: 13 residues. CDR3 loop: CASSPQGRYGYTF. The CDR3 nucleotides read TGTGCCAGCAGTCCACAGGGAAGATATGGCTACACCTTC.

This chain uses TRBV13 with TRBJ1-3; a possible D gene is TRBD1 (6 bases). The CDR3 consists of 15 residues. V was cut by 3 bases and J by 0 bases, with 9 bases left in between. Germline lookup yields CDR1 PRHDT and CDR2 FYEKMQ (reference sequence). The CDR3, as DNA: TGTGCCAGCAGCTTGACAGGTCTCTCTGGAAACACCATATATTTT. Protein sequence: CASSLTGLSGNTIYF. Using reference TRBV13 and TRBJ1-3 for the parts outside the CDR3, the full variable domain is AAGVIQSPRHLIKEKRETATLKCYPIPRHDTVYWYQQGPGQDPQFLISFYEKMQSDKGSIPDRFSAQQFSDYHSELNMSSLELGDSALYFCASSLTGLSGNTIYFGEGSWLTVV.

This clone was seen a single time. V is TRBV9 and J is TRBJ2-7; TRBD2 might be the D (6 bases). V was pared by 4 bases and J by 3 bases, with 11 bases between. Germline V gene sequence: CDR1 SGDLS, CDR2 YYNGEE. The CDR3 runs to 13 residues. The DNA of the CDR3 is TGTGCCAGCAGCTTCATGGAGGGCTACGAGCAGTACTTC. It specifies CASSFMEGYEQYF.

The V and J genes are TRBV7-9 and TRBJ2-4; D gene unclear. V was shortened by 2 bases and J by 6 bases, with 11 bases between the two germline ends. CDR3 length: 14 amino acids. Germline values: CDR1 SEHNR, CDR2 FQNEAQ (reference sequence). CDR3: CASSLLGVGNIQYF. The CDR3 DNA follows: TGTGCCAGCAGCTTATTAGGAGTGGGAAACATTCAGTACTTC.

The chain carries TRBV7-8 and TRBJ1-2, with 7 bases identical to TRBD1. CDR3 length equals 13 residues. Per the germline V gene, CDR1 is SGHVS and CDR2 is FQNEAQ. J was trimmed by 4 bases and V by 3 bases; bases with no gene match: 2. The DNA for the CDR3 is TGTGCCAGCAGCTTTGGGACAGCCTATGGCTACACCTTC. It is translated as CASSFGTAYGYTF.

V usage is TRBV6-5 and J usage is TRBJ2-3, with D possibly matching TRBD1 (6 bases). Deletions cut 5 bases from V and 5 bases from J, with 17 bases between. The CDR3 consists of 15 residues. CDR1 MNHEY and CDR2 SVGAGI come from the germline V gene. The CDR3 loop reads CASSTYSGVGDTQYF. CDR3 nucleotides: TGTGCCAGCAGTACTTATTCAGGGGTGGGAGATACGCAGTATTTT.

On this clone itself: Other nucleotide sequences in the sample specify the same CDR3. The chain employs TRBV19 and TRBJ2-1, with 11 bases identical to TRBD2. The CDR3 runs 15 residues. V shed 4 bases and J 4 bases; nucleotides not matched to a gene: 3. CDR1 LNHDA and CDR2 SQIVND come from the germline V gene (reference sequence). The CDR3 spells CASSTGLAGYNEQFF. CDR3 coding DNA: TGTGCCAGTAGTACAGGACTAGCGGGTTACAATGAGCAGTTCTTC.

A word on this clone: The same CDR3 can be traced to other DNA sequences in this sample. The chain couples TRBV6-1 to TRBJ2-1; D remains unclear. There are 14 residues in the CDR3. The V and J ends lost 0 bases and 1 base respectively, with 4 bases between them. Germline V gives CDR1 MNHNS, CDR2 SASEGT. The CDR3: CASSEAGSYNEQFF. The CDR3 bases are TGTGCCAGCAGTGAAGCCGGGTCCTACAATGAGCAGTTCTTC.